The clone carrying this T cell receptor beta chain was detected only once. The germline V gene has CDR1 MNHNS and CDR2 SASEGT. This CDR3 spans 18 amino acids. V lost 4 bases to trimming and J lost 0 bases, with 19 bases between them. This sample is drawn from a study of blood T cell repertoires in COVID-19. Study-wide context: There were acute and convalescent COVID-19 samples, and they came from the United States, Italy and Spain. The cDNA or gDNA used as material had been derived from T cells, B-cell-depleted T cells, or PBMCs.

In the source study's methods: It was from reference gene primer amplification that nucleated cell counts were estimated. TCRdb's copy holds only in-frame clones and misses some; the assay was immunoSEQ multiplex PCR. The V and J calls and the clone size are those of that table, but D and trimming were determined from the DNA. The profile shows some 400,000 clones, roughly 89% of them singletons. The source of this sequence is a man aged 18 to 29 with active or convalescent COVID-19. What was sequenced was peripheral blood. This chain connects TRBV6-1 to TRBJ1-5; D possibly corresponds to TRBD1 (6 bases). The CDR3 spells CASSGLTGRGYSNQPQHF. As DNA, the CDR3 is TGTGCCAGCAGTGGGTTGACTGGGAGGGGGTATAGCAATCAGCCCCAGCATTTT.